This passage covers 13 T cell receptor beta chains from one sample sequenced in a study of human thymus T cells. Method: immunoSEQ multiplex PCR; TCRdb's copy keeps in-frame clones and lacks some. This table has some 46,000 clones, about 93% appearing once. Sequencing input: blood. The receptors derive from a boy in the first two years of life with a congenital heart defect but otherwise immunologically healthy.

The rearrangement uses TRBV27 and TRBJ2-2, with TRBD1 identical over 7 bases. The CDR3 loop spans 16 amino acids. The trim removed 6 bases at V and 1 base at J, leaving 8 bases unmatched. The germline CDR1 and CDR2 sequences are MNHEY and SMNVEV (reference sequence). As DNA, the CDR3 is TGTGCCAGCAGAAACCACAGGGGAATGAACACCGGGGAGCTGTTTTTT. This encodes CASRNHRGMNTGELFF.

This sequence joins TRBV5-1 and TRBJ1-6; TRBD1 matches 7 bases. The ends lost 4 bases at V and 4 bases at J; junction bases unmatched: 5. From germline, CDR1 is SGHRS and CDR2 YFSETQ. The CDR3 is 15 amino acids. The CDR3 protein is CASSVRGPYNSPLHF. CDR3 coding DNA: TGCGCCAGCAGCGTAAGGGGGCCATATAATTCACCCCTCCACTTT.

The chain carries TRBV6-5 and TRBJ2-7; D is perhaps TRBD1 (8 bases). The CDR3 runs to 14 residues. Germline loops: CDR1 MNHEY, CDR2 SVGAGI. The V gene lost 5 bases and the J gene lost 1 base, with 12 bases spanning the gap. The CDR3 region is CASSLQGGSYEQYF. Written as DNA, the CDR3 is TGTGCCAGCAGTCTACAGGGGGGGTCCTACGAGCAGTACTTC.

This clone was recorded once. The rearrangement links TRBV30 to TRBJ2-1; 8 bases align to TRBD2. CDR1 GTSNPN and CDR2 SVGIG come from the germline V gene (reference sequence). The ends lost 2 bases at V and 7 bases at J; junction bases unmatched: 4. This CDR3 is 13 amino acids long. This CDR3 reads CAWSRGGRNEQFF. The CDR3 coding sequence is TGTGCCTGGAGTCGGGGGGGCAGGAATGAGCAGTTCTTC.

The chain is built from TRBV9 and TRBJ2-3; the D gene is possibly TRBD1 (6 bases). Germline V gene lookup returns CDR1 SGDLS and CDR2 YYNGEE. The CDR3 totals 15 residues. The V end was cut by 0 bases, the J end by 0 bases, with 8 bases between. In DNA, the CDR3 is TGTGCCAGCAGCGTAGGGGGACAAAGCACAGATACGCAGTATTTT. It yields the protein CASSVGGQSTDTQYF.

The V gene is TRBV5-1, the J gene TRBJ1-6; D is ambiguous. This CDR3 comprises 12 residues. The germline gives CDR1 SGHRS, CDR2 YFSETQ. Trimming removed 0 bases from V and 10 bases from J, with 5 bases in between. The CDR3 reads CASSLVGSPLHF. The CDR3 nucleotides read TGCGCCAGCAGCTTGGTCGGGTCACCCCTCCACTTT. Full variable domain (rest looked up from reference TRBV5-1 and TRBJ1-6): KAGVTQTPRYLIKTRGQQVTLSCSPISGHRSVSWYQQTPGQGLQFLFEYFSETQRNKGNFPGRFSGRQFSNSRSEMNVSTLELGDSALYLCASSLVGSPLHFGNGTRLTVT.

This clone came up once. The chain couples TRBV4-3 to TRBJ1-2, with D uncertain. Germline-derived CDR1 and CDR2 are LGHNA and YSLEER. Trimming removed 1 base from V and 7 bases from J, with 13 bases in between. This CDR3 contains 14 residues. This CDR3 is CASSQGLLRGGYTF. The CDR3 region has the DNA TGCGCCAGCAGCCAAGGCCTACTCCGGGGTGGCTACACCTTC.

J is TRBJ2-5 and V is TRBV5-5; D may be TRBD2 (5 bases). Trimming left V 3 bases short and J 2 bases short, with 8 bases between. There are 13 residues in the CDR3. Germline V gene sequence: CDR1 SGHKS, CDR2 YYEKEE (reference sequence). CDR3: CASSYQRQETQYF. The DNA of the CDR3 is TGTGCCAGCAGCTACCAGCGGCAAGAGACCCAGTACTTC.

The chain has TRBV9 and TRBJ2-1, with 7 bases identical to TRBD1. Germline loops: CDR1 SGDLS, CDR2 YYNGEE. Trimming at V came to 4 bases and at J to 3 bases, leaving 10 bases not matched to a gene. The length of the CDR3 is 16 residues. The CDR3 region has the DNA TGTGCCAGCAGCTCCCCGACAGGGCCCTTCTACAATGAGCAGTTCTTC. Residues: CASSSPTGPFYNEQFF.

This clone was counted a few times. The chain is built from TRBV4-1 and TRBJ1-1, with D tentatively TRBD1 (6 bases). The CDR3 length is 16 residues. Germline V gene sequence: CDR1 MGHRA, CDR2 YSYEKL. Between the trimmed V and J ends, which lost 4 bases and 3 bases, there was a span of 18 bases. The CDR3 DNA follows: TGCGCCAGCAGCCCTCCGTACAGGGTAGAGGACACTGAAGCTTTCTTT. As protein: CASSPPYRVEDTEAFF.

The J gene is TRBJ1-2, the V gene TRBV5-1; D unresolved. The V end was cut by 2 bases, the J end by 6 bases, with 14 bases between. The CDR3 is 14 residues long. CDR1 and CDR2 from the germline V gene are SGHRS and YFSETQ. CDR3 region: CASSFPGSIDGYTF. The CDR3 DNA follows: TGCGCCAGCAGCTTCCCCGGCAGTATAGATGGCTACACCTTC.

The chain carries TRBV7-6 and TRBJ2-3; tentative D call: TRBD2 (6 bases). This CDR3 comprises 14 residues. V lost 5 bases and J 3 bases, leaving 12 bases between the germline ends. CDR1 is SGHVS, CDR2 FNYEAQ, per germline. The CDR3 protein is CASSLSRGTDTQYF. As DNA, the CDR3 is TGTGCCAGCAGCCTAAGTCGGGGGACAGATACGCAGTATTTT.

This chain uses TRBV4-1 with TRBJ2-1; TRBD1 matches at 8 bases. The CDR3 contains 12 residues. J lost 6 bases, V lost 5 bases, and 0 bases had no gene match. CDR1 is MGHRA and CDR2 is YSYEKL in the germline V gene. CDR3 residues: CASSGQGNEQFF. CDR3 nucleotide sequence: TGCGCCAGCAGCGGACAGGGCAATGAGCAGTTCTTC.